Presented here are 5 T cell receptor beta chains from one specimen sequenced in a study of spatial heterogeneity in lung cancer. Time point given: sample taken at primary tumor resection. TCRs were sequenced from unsorted whole RNA of tumor, nontumor lung or PBMC. Via MiXCR, TCRdb re-called the 5' RACE reads, giving one row per CDR3 protein. Among over 6,500 distinct CDR3 sequences listed, under 6% were seen once. Material: normal lung tissue next to the tumor, obtained at surgery. The origin of the receptors is a female donor with early-stage non-small cell lung cancer.

This clonotype is judged medium-sized. Because the library targeted alpha chains, this beta chain is an off-target read whose size means little. The genes are TRBV7-9 and TRBJ1-1; 8 bases fit TRBD1. Per the germline V gene, CDR1 is SEHNR and CDR2 is FQNEAQ (reference sequence). The V and J ends lost 5 bases and 5 bases, in that order; junction bases with no gene match: 7. The CDR3 totals 14 residues. CDR3 sequence: CASSQIQGGTEAFF. The CDR3 nucleotides read TGTGCCAGCAGCCAAATACAGGGGGGAACTGAAGCTTTCTTT.

This clonotype was found many times. Within a library made for alpha chains, this beta chain is off target, and its count is uninformative. DNA for the CDR3: TGCAGCGGAACCCCTACGGGGGGTGAGACCCAGTACTTC. Its translation is CSGTPTGGETQYF. The chain uses TRBV29-1 and TRBJ2-5, with TRBD2 matching over 7 bases. The CDR3 covers 13 residues. With 7 bases clipped from V and 5 bases from J, the junction kept 10 bases outside the gene matches. Per germline, CDR1 SQVTM and CDR2 ANQGSEA.

In this sample, this clonotype is medium-sized (0.01 to 0.1%). The library was designed around alpha chains, so this beta chain is a stray read whose abundance carries little weight. The chain carries TRBV2 and TRBJ2-5; no definite D call. CDR3 length: 14 amino acids. Germline CDR1 reads SNHLY; CDR2 reads FYNNEI. V was trimmed by 6 bases and J by 5 bases, leaving 16 bases between them. This chain's CDR3 is CASRRTETWETQYF. The CDR3 DNA reads as TGTGCCAGCAGGAGGACGGAGACCTGGGAGACCCAGTACTTC.

A word on this clonotype: The library was built for alpha chains, so this beta chain is an off-target read and its size means little. V is TRBV11-2 and J is TRBJ1-6; no clear D. Trimming took off 0 bases at V and 9 bases at J, with 6 bases between the two ends. CDR3 size: 13 residues. CDR1 and CDR2 from the germline V gene are SGHAT and FQNNGV. CDR3 DNA sequence: TGTGCCAGCAGCTTAGATACATTTTCACCCCTCCACTTT. Residues: CASSLDTFSPLHF.

Of note for this clonotype: Little can be read into the size of this beta chain, an off-target read in a library designed for alpha chains. J is TRBJ2-7 and V is TRBV10-2; unclear D gene. V was trimmed by 3 bases and J by 3 bases, leaving 0 bases between them. This CDR3 is built from 10 residues. CDR1 and CDR2 from the germline V gene are WSHSY and SAAADI. CDR3 DNA: TGCGCCAGCAGTGACTACGAGCAGTACTTC. Translating gives CASSDYEQYF.